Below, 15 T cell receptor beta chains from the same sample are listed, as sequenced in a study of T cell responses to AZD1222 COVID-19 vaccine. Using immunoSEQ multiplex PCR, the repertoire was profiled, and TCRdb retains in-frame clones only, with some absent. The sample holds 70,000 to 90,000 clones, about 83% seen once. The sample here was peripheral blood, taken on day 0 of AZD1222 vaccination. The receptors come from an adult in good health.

In DNA, the CDR3 is TGTGCCAGCAGTTTGGGGATCCAAAACTATGGCTACACCTTC. Amino acids: CASSLGIQNYGYTF. J is TRBJ1-2 and V is TRBV28; D is undetermined. There are 14 residues in the CDR3. The V gene's germline CDR1 is MDHEN and CDR2 SYDVKM. V was trimmed by 3 bases and J by 2 bases, leaving 10 bases between them.

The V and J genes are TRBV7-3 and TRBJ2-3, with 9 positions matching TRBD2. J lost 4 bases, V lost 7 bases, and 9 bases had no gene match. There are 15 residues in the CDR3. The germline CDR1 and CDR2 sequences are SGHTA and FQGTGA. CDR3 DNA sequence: TGTGCCAGCACCTCTGGCGGGGGGGGCGCAGATACGCAGTATTTT. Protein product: CASTSGGGGADTQYF. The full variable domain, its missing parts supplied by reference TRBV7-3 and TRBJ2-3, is GAGVSQTPSNKVTEKGKYVELRCDPISGHTALYWYRQSLGQGPEFLIYFQGTGAADDSGLPNDRFFAVRPEGSVSTLKIQRTERGDSAVYLCASTSGGGGADTQYFGPGTRLTVL.

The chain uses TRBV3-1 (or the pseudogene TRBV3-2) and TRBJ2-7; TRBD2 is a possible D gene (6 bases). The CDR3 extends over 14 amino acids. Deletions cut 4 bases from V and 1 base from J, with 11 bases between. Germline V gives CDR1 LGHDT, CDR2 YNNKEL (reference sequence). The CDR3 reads CASSRDWISYEQYF. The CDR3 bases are TGTGCCAGCAGCCGGGACTGGATATCCTACGAGCAGTACTTC.

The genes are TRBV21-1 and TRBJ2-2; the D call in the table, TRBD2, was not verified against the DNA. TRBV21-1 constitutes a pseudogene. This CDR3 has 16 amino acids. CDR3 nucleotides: TGTGCCAGCTCTCAATCCAGCGGATCGAACACCGGGGAGCTGTTTTTT. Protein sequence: CASSQSSGSNTGELFF.

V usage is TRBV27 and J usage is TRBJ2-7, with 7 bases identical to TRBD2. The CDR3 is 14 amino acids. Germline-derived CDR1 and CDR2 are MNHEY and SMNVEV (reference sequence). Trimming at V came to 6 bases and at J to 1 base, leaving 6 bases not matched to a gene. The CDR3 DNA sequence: TGTGCCAGCAGATCCCTCGGGGGGTCCTACGAGCAGTACTTC. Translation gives CASRSLGGSYEQYF.

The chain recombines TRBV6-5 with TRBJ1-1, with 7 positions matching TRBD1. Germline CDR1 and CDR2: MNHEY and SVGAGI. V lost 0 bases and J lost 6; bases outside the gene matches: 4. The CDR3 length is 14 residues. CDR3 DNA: TGTGCCAGCAGTTACTCGGAGGGGGCGGCTGAAGCTTTCTTT. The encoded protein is CASSYSEGAAEAFF.

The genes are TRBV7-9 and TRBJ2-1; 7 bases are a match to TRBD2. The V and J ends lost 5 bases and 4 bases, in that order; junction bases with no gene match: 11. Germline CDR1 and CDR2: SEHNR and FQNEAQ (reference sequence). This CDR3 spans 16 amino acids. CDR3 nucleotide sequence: TGTGCCAGCAGCAACGTGGGCGGGAGTGCTTACAATGAGCAGTTCTTC. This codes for CASSNVGGSAYNEQFF.

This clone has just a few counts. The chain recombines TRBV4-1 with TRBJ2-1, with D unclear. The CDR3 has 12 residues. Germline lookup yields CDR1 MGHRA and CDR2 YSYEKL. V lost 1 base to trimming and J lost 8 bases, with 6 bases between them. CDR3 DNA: TGCGCCAGCAGCCAAGGTGGCTATGAGCAGTTCTTC. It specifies CASSQGGYEQFF.

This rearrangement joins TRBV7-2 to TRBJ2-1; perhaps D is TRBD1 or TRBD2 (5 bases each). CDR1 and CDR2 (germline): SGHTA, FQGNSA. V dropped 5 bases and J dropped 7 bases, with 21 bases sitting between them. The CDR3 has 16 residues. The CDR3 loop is CASSLGTYGRPNEQFF. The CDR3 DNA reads TGTGCCAGCAGCCTCGGGACCTATGGCCGACCTAATGAGCAGTTCTTC.

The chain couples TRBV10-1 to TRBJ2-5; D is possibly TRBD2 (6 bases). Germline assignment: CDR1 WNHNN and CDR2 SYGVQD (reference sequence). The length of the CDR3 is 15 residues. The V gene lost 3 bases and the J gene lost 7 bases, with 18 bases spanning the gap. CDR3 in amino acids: CASSDGSGPRGTQYF. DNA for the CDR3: TGCGCCAGCAGTGATGGTAGCGGCCCCCGGGGGACCCAGTACTTC.

Here the CDR3 reads CASSSQGLNSNQPQHF. The CDR3 DNA reads TGTGCCAGCAGCTCTCAGGGTCTCAATAGCAATCAGCCCCAGCATTTT. The rearrangement uses TRBV7-8 and TRBJ1-5; TRBD1 might be the D (5 bases). The CDR3 length is 16 residues. V was trimmed by 4 bases and J by 0 bases, leaving 13 bases between them. Germline CDR1 and CDR2: SGHVS and FQNEAQ. Full variable domain (outside the CDR3, taken from reference TRBV7-8 and TRBJ1-5): GAGVSQSPRYKVAKRGQDVALRCDPISGHVSLFWYQQALGQGPEFLTYFQNEAQLDKSGLPSDRFFAERPEGSVSTLKIQRTQQEDSAVYLCASSSQGLNSNQPQHFGDGTRLSIL.

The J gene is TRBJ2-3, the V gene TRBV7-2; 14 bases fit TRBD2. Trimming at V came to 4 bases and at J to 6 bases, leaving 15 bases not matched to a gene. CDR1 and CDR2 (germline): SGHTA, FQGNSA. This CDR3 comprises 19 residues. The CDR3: CASSSGLAGGQRPKDTQYF. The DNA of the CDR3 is TGTGCCAGCAGCTCCGGACTAGCGGGAGGTCAAAGACCGAAGGATACGCAGTATTTT.

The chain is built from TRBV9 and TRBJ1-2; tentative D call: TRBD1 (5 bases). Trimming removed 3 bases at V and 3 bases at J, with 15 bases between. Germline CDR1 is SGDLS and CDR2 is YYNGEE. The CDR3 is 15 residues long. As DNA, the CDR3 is TGTGCCAGCAGCGACGCAAGGACGGGGGACTATGGCTACACCTTC. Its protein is CASSDARTGDYGYTF.

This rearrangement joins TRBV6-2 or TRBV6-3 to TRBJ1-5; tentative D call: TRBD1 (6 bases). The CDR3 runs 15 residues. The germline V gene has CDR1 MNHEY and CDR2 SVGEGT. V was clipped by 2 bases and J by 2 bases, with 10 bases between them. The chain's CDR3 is CASSYGGLGNQPQHF. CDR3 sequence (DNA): TGTGCCAGCAGTTACGGGGGGCTTGGCAATCAGCCCCAGCATTTT.

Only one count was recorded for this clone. This CDR3 reads CASSYLPGQGATDTQYF. For the CDR3, the DNA is TGTGCCAGCAGTTACTTGCCGGGACAGGGGGCTACAGATACGCAGTATTTT. V usage is TRBV6-2 or TRBV6-3 and J usage is TRBJ2-3, with 12 bases that match TRBD1. The V gene's germline CDR1 is MNHEY and CDR2 SVGEGT. Trimming at V came to 1 base and at J to 3 bases, leaving 5 bases not matched to a gene. The CDR3 runs 17 residues.